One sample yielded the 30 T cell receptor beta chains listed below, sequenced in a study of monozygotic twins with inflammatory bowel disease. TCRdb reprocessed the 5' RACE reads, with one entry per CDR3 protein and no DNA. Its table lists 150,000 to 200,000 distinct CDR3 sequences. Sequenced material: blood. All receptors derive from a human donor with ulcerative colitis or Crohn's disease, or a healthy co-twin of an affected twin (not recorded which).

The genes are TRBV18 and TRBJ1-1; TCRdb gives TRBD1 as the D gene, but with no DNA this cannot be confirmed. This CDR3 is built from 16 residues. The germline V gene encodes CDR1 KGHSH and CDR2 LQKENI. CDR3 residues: CASSPLYSGTGPEAFF.

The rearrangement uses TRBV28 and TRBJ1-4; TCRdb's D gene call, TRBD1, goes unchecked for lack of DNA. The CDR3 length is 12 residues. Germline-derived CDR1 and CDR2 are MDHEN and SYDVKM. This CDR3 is CASTKQGEKLFF.

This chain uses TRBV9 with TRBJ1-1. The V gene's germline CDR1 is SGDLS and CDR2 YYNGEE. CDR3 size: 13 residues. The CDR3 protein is CASSVMGNTEAFF.

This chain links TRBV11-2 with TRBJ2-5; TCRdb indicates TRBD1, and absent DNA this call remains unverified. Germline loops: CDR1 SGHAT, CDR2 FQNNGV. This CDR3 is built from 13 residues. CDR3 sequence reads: CASSLSGTETQYF.

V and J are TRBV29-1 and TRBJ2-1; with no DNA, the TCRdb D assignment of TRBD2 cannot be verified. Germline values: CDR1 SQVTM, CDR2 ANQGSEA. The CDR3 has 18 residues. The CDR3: CSVTLVLRSGRTYNEQFF.

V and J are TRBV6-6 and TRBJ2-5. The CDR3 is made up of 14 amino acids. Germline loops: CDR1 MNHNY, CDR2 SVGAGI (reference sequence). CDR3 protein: CASSYSGREETQYF.

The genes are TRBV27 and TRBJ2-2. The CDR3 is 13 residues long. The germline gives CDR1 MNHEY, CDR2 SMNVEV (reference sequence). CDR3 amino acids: CASSPIKTGELFF.

CDR3 sequence: CASSLLAASSYNEQFF. V usage is TRBV5-1 and J usage is TRBJ2-1; checking the TCRdb D call of TRBD2 is not possible without DNA. The CDR3 length is 16 residues. The germline CDR1 and CDR2 sequences are SGHRS and YFSETQ.

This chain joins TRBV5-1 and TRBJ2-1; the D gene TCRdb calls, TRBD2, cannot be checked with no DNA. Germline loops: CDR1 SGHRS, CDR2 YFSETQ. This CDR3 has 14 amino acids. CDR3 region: CASSLAPGATEQYF.

CDR3 sequence: CASSGSLYQETQYF. The chain uses TRBV3-1 and TRBJ2-5; the TCRdb call, TRBD2, lacks DNA for checking. Germline V gene sequence: CDR1 LGHDT, CDR2 YNNKEL (reference sequence). This CDR3 is 14 amino acids long.

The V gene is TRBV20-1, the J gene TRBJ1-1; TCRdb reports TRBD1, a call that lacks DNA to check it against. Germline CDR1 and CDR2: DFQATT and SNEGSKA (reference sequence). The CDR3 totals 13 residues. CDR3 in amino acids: CSARIPGAIEAFF.

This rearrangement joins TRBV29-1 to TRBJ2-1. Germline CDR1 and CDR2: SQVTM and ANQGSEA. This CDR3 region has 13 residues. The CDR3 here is CSTVGGPYNEQFF.

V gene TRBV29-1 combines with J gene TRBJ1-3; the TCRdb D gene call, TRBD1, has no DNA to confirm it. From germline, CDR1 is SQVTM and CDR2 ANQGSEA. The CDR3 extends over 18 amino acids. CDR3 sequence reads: CSVAEPGQGGLYGNTIYF.

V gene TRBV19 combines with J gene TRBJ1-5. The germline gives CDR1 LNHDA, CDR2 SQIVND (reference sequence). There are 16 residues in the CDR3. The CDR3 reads CASSSRLTYSNQPQHF.

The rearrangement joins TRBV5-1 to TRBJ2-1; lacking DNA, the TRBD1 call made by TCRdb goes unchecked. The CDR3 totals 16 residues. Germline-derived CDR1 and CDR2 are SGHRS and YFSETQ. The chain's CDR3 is CASSFDRFNRGNEQFF.

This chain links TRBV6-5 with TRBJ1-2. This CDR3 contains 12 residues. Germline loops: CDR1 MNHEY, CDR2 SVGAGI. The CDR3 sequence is CASSYQGNGYTF.

CDR3 loop: CASSLGDLRDTQYF. The chain uses TRBV5-5 and TRBJ2-3; TCRdb's assignment of TRBD2 cannot be checked, as there is no DNA. Per germline, CDR1 SGHKS and CDR2 YYEKEE (reference sequence). This CDR3 has 14 residues.

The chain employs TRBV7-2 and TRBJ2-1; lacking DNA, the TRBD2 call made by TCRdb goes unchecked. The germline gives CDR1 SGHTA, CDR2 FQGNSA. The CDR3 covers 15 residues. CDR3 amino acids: CASSFRTSGTGGQFF.

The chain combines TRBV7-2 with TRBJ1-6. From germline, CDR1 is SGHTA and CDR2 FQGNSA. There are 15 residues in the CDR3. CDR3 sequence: CASSLAPANNSPLHF.

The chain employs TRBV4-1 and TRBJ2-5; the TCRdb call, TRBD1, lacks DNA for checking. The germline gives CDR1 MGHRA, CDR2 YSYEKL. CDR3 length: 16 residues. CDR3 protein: CASRPNSGQIQETQYF.

The CDR3 is CASQGYDSNQPQHF. The rearrangement joins TRBV6-6 to TRBJ1-5. Per the germline V gene, CDR1 is MNHNY and CDR2 is SVGAGI (reference sequence). The length of the CDR3 is 14 residues.

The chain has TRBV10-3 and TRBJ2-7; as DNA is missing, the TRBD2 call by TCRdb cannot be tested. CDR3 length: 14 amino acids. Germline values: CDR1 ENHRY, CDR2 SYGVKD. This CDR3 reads CAISEGGGGAEQYF.

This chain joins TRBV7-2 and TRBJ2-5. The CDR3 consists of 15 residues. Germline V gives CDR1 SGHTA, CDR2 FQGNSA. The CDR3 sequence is CASSPQPSVGETQYF. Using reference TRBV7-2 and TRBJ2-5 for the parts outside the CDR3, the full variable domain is GAGVSQSPSNKVTEKGKDVELRCDPISGHTALYWYRQSLGQGLEFLIYFQGNSAPDKSGLPSDRFSAERTGGSVSTLTIQRTQQEDSAVYLCASSPQPSVGETQYFGPGTRLLVL.

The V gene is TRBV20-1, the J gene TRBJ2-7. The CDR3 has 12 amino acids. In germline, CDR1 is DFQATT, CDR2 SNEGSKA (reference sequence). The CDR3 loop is CSAPRSSAEQYF.

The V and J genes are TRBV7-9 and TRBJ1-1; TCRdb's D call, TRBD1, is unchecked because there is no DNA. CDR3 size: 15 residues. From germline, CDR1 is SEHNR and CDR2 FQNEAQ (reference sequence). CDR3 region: CASSPRQSPETRAFF.

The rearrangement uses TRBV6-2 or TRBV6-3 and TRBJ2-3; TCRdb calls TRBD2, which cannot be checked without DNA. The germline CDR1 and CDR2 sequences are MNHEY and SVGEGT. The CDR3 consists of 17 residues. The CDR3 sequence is CASAAGGGLRRQDTQYF.

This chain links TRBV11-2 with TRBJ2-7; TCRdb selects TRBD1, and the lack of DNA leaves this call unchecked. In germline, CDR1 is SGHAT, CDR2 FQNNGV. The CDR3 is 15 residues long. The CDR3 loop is CTSSSSGKSSYEQYF.

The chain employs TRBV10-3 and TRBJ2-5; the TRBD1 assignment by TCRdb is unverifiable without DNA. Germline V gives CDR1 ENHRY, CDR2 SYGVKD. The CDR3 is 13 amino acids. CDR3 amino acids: CAISGQGRETQYF.

CDR3 protein: CASSSWGEGGKAFF. The chain links TRBV12-3 or TRBV12-4 to TRBJ1-1. The CDR3 is 14 residues long.

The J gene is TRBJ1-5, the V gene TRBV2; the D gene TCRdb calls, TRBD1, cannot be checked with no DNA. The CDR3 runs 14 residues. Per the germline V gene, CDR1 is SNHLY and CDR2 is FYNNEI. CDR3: CASGVGTGVQPQHF.